This is a list of T cell receptor beta chains from one sample in a study of blood T cell repertoires in COVID-19. Here immunoSEQ multiplex PCR was the method, and the copy in TCRdb shows in-frame clones only, minus some. The sample includes around 270,000 clones, roughly 91% of them seen just once. Sequenced: peripheral blood. These receptors came from a man aged 35-49 years with acute or convalescent COVID-19. The CDR3 runs from the conserved cysteine through the conserved F or W. The D gene is left open where the match is weak. The size entry is marked missing in some rows and otherwise reads once, few, many or a size class.

>NA|TRBV11-1|TRBJ1-2|NA
CASSLTLRGALYTF
TGTGCCAGCAGCTTAACCCTCCGCGGGGCCCTCTACACCTTC
>NA|TRBV11-2|TRBJ1-2|NA
CASSPQASKVEYTF
TGTGCCAGCAGCCCCCAGGCCTCGAAGGTGGAATACACCTTC
>once|TRBV7-2|TRBJ1-2|NA
CASSPMRATANYGYTF
TGTGCCAGCAGCCCTATGAGGGCCACAGCTAACTATGGCTACACCTTC
>NA|TRBV6-5|TRBJ1-6|TRBD1
CASSQGAGHNSPLHF
TGTGCCAGCAGCCAGGGGGCCGGCCATAATTCACCCCTCCACTTT
>few|TRBV6-2/TRBV6-3|TRBJ1-3|NA
CASSDPGTGPGNTIYF
TGTGCCAGCAGTGACCCGGGAACCGGGCCTGGAAACACCATATATTTT
>NA|TRBV10-1|TRBJ2-1|TRBD2
CASSDLAGVPGEQFF
TGCGCCAGCAGTGATTTAGCGGGGGTCCCTGGGGAGCAGTTCTTC
>once|TRBV5-1|TRBJ1-2|TRBD1
CASSLTGAYGYTF
TGCGCCAGCAGCCTCACAGGGGCCTATGGCTACACCTTC
>NA|TRBV27|TRBJ2-1|NA
CASSSSLVDYNEQFF
TGTGCCAGCAGTTCATCACTAGTGGACTACAATGAGCAGTTCTTC
>NA|TRBV3-1/TRBV3-2|TRBJ2-5|TRBD2
CASSQGLAGEETQYF
TGTGCCAGCAGCCAAGGACTAGCGGGGGAAGAGACCCAGTACTTC
>NA|TRBV15|TRBJ2-7|NA
CATSRELTATEQYF
TGTGCCACCAGCAGAGAGTTAACAGCTACCGAGCAGTACTTC
>NA|TRBV30|TRBJ1-5|TRBD1
CAWAGGQYQPQHF
TGTGCCTGGGCAGGGGGACAATATCAGCCCCAGCATTTT
>NA|TRBV4-2|TRBJ2-3|NA
CASSQDPLGDTQYF
TGTGCCAGCAGCCAAGATCCCCTAGGAGATACGCAGTATTTT
>NA|TRBV20-1|TRBJ2-7|NA
CSAPLVSEQYF
TGCAGTGCCCCGCTAGTGAGCGAGCAGTACTTC
>NA|TRBV7-9|TRBJ2-7|TRBD2
CASSLASGGSYEQYF
TGTGCCAGCAGCTTGGCTAGCGGGGGATCCTACGAGCAGTACTTC
>NA|TRBV6-5|TRBJ1-6|TRBD1
CASITGDNSPLHF
TGTGCCAGCATAACAGGGGATAATTCACCCCTCCACTTT
>few|TRBV7-9|TRBJ2-1|NA
CASSLDGGGNEQFF
TGTGCCAGCAGCCTTGACGGGGGAGGAAATGAGCAGTTCTTC